The sequence of this TCR beta chain was determined in a study of response to subunit inactivated influenza vaccine (dated by TCRdb to the late 2010s). Context from the whole study: Deep quantitative profiling of the T cell receptor repertoire was used in the study to follow responses to a trivalent subunit inactivated influenza vaccine.

The sample holds many counts of this clonotype. The antigen it binds to is not known. No much larger clone is present one base from it, and per-base qualities are unavailable. The receptor library was made with RT-PCR. Sequencing used an Illumina HiSeq 2500. The public reads were quality trimmed at Q25 with fastp and then assembled into clones with MiXCR by TCRdb, keeping productive beta chains. Identical CDR3 proteins give one entry, which carries the most common genes and DNA. For this sample there are about 530,000 distinct CDR3 sequences; over 9.5% appear just once. The ten largest clones take up about 9.4% of the sample. CDR1 and CDR2 (SGHRS, YFSETQ) derive from the germline V gene. V ends up 2 bases short and J 6 bases short, with an unmatched junction base count of 4. The cysteine opens and the phenylalanine closes a CDR3 of 15 amino acids. The CDR3 DNA has 45 bases and is translated from base 1.

Broader findings and caveats from the paper: The authors proposed that each seasonal influenza vaccination may bring in only a limited number of new T cells.

This sample comprised PBMCs from blood, obtained on the day of vaccination. This chain joins TRBV5-1 to TRBJ2-7, with 14 central nucleotides matching TRBD2. This clonotype was sampled from a man aged 45 to 65 who received an inactivated influenza vaccine. Donor details come from another sample of the same person, matched by shared clones. This receptor has the CDR3 CASSFGLAGGGEQYF. The DNA sequence is as follows: TGCGCCAGCAGCTTCGGACTAGCGGGAGGTGGCGAGCAGTACTTC.